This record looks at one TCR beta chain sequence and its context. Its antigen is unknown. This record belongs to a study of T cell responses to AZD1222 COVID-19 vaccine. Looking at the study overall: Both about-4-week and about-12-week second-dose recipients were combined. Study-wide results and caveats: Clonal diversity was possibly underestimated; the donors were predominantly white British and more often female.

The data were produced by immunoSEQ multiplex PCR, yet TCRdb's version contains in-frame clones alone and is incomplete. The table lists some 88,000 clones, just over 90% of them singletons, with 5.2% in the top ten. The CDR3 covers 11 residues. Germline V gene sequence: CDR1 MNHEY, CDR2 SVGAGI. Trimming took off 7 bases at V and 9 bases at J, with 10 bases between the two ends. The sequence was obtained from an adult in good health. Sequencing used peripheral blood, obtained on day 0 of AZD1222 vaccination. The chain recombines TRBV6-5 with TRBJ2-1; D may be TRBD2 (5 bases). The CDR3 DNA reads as TGTGCCAGCACGGGAATGGGTGAGCAGTTCTTC. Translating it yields CASTGMGEQFF.